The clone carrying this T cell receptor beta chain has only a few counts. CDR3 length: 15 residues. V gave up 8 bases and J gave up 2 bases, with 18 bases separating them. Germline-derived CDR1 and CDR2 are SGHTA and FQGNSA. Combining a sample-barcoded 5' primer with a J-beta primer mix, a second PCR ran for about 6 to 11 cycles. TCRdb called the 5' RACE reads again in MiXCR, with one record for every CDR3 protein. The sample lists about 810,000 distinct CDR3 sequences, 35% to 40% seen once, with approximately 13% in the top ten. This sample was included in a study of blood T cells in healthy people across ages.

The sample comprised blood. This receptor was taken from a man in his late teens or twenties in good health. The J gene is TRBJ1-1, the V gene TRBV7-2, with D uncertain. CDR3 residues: CASHLPSGVNTEAFF. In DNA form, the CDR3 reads TGTGCCAGCCATCTCCCGAGCGGGGTAAACACTGAAGCTTTCTTT. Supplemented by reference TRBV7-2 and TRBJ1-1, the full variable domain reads GAGVSQSPSNKVTEKGKDVELRCDPISGHTALYWYRQSLGQGLEFLIYFQGNSAPDKSGLPSDRFSAERTGGSVSTLTIQRTQQEDSAVYLCASHLPSGVNTEAFFGQGTRLTVV.